The 9 T cell receptor beta chains listed next were all sequenced from one sample in a study of cytomegalovirus exposure and HLA in healthy donors. Primers: 60 Vbeta forward and 13 Jbeta reverse. Method: immunoSEQ multiplex PCR; TCRdb's copy keeps in-frame clones and lacks some. This table has 150,000 or so clones, 65% to 80% appearing once. Input material: PBMCs. All receptors come from a man aged 35-49 years in good health and CMV-seropositive.

The rearrangement joins TRBV7-9 to TRBJ1-2; D remains unclear. V was shortened by 5 bases and J by 4 bases, with 17 bases between the two germline ends. The CDR3 has 15 amino acids. Germline V gene sequence: CDR1 SEHNR, CDR2 FQNEAQ (reference sequence). The CDR3 is CASSPLLLSSYGYTF. The CDR3, as DNA: TGTGCCAGCAGCCCACTTCTCTTAAGCTCCTATGGCTACACCTTC.

The chain joins TRBV11-2 to TRBJ1-5; 9 bases align to TRBD1. Germline V CDR1 and CDR2: SGHAT, FQNNGV. The trim removed 4 bases at V and 7 bases at J, leaving 2 bases unmatched. This CDR3 has 13 residues. The DNA of the CDR3 is TGTGCCAGCAGCTGGGGACAGGGACAGCCCCAGCATTTT. Protein: CASSWGQGQPQHF.

V is TRBV19 and J is TRBJ1-1, with 7 bases fitting TRBD1. CDR1 is LNHDA and CDR2 is SQIVND in the germline V gene (reference sequence). The CDR3 length is 13 residues. V was pared by 3 bases and J by 12 bases, with 10 bases of the junction left unmatched. The DNA for the CDR3 is TGTGCCAGTAGTATTGGGACAGTGCCCCAAACTTTCTTT. Translation gives CASSIGTVPQTFF.

The chain combines TRBV11-2 with TRBJ2-7; TRBD2 is a possible D gene (6 bases). The germline V gene encodes CDR1 SGHAT and CDR2 FQNNGV. The CDR3 is made up of 13 amino acids. With 0 bases removed from V and 11 bases from J, the gap between germline ends came to 14 bases. The CDR3 DNA reads TGTGCCAGCAGCTTAGAAATCGGCGGGATAGAGTACTTC. This encodes CASSLEIGGIEYF. Filled out from reference TRBV11-2 and TRBJ2-7, the complete variable domain reads EAGVAQSPRYKIIEKRQSVAFWCNPISGHATLYWYQQILGQGPKLLIQFQNNGVVDDSQLPKDRFSAERLKGVDSTLKIQPAKLEDSAVYLCASSLEIGGIEYFGPGTRLTVT.

The chain employs TRBV27 and TRBJ2-7, with 10 bases matching TRBD2. The V gene's germline CDR1 is MNHEY and CDR2 SMNVEV (reference sequence). The junction had 11 bases not matched to a gene; V was cut back by 0 bases and J by 3 bases. This CDR3 is built from 18 residues. CDR3 sequence reads: CASSLSGRTSGAFYEQYF. In DNA form, the CDR3 reads TGTGCCAGCAGTTTATCAGGCCGGACTAGCGGAGCCTTCTACGAGCAGTACTTC.

The table lists this clone with a few counts. The gene calls are TRBV5-1 and TRBJ2-3, with D possibly being TRBD2 (6 bases). With 3 bases removed from V and 6 bases from J, the gap between germline ends came to 8 bases. The CDR3 is made up of 12 amino acids. CDR1 SGHRS and CDR2 YFSETQ come from the germline V gene. CDR3 region: CASSSLADTQYF. For the CDR3, the DNA is TGCGCCAGCAGCTCGCTAGCGGATACGCAGTATTTT.

This clone was found a few times. J is TRBJ1-1 and V is TRBV4-2; D is unresolved. The length of the CDR3 is 15 residues. V gave up 1 base and J gave up 0 bases, with 9 bases separating them. Germline V gives CDR1 LGHNA, CDR2 YNFKEQ. The CDR3 coding sequence is TGTGCCAGCAGCCAAGGTCGCGGGATGAACACTGAAGCTTTCTTT. It yields the protein CASSQGRGMNTEAFF.

In its sample, this clone was seen once. The chain combines TRBV27 with TRBJ2-1; TRBD2 might be the D (6 bases). CDR3 size: 14 residues. V dropped 7 bases and J dropped 4 bases, with 14 bases sitting between them. CDR1 and CDR2 (germline): MNHEY, SMNVEV (reference sequence). The CDR3 protein is CASMARDPYNEQFF. CDR3 bases: TGTGCCAGCATGGCGCGGGACCCTTACAATGAGCAGTTCTTC.

This sequence joins TRBV2 and TRBJ2-5; unclear D gene. V lost 4 bases and J 2 bases, leaving 5 bases between the germline ends. Germline V lookup: CDR1 SNHLY, CDR2 FYNNEI. This CDR3 region has 12 residues. The chain's CDR3 is CASSAHQETQYF. CDR3 nucleotide sequence: TGTGCCAGCAGTGCCCATCAAGAGACCCAGTACTTC. Drawing the rest from reference TRBV2 and TRBJ2-5, the complete variable domain is EPEVTQTPSHQVTQMGQEVILRCVPISNHLYFYWYRQILGQKVEFLVSFYNNEISEKSEIFDDQFSVERPDGSNFTLKIRSTKLEDSAMYFCASSAHQETQYFGPGTRLLVL.